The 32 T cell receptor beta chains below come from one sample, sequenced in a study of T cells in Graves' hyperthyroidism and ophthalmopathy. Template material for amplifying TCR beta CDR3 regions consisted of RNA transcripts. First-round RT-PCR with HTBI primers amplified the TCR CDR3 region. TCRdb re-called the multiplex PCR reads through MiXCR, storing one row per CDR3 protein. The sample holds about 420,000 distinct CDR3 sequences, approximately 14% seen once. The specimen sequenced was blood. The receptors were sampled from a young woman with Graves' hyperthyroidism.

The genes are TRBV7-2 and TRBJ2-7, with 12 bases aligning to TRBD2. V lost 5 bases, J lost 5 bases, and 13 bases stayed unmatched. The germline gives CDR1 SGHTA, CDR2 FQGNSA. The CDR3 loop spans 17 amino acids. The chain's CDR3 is CASSLTQRLAGVHEQYF. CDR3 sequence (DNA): TGTGCCAGCAGCCTCACCCAGCGACTAGCGGGAGTCCACGAGCAGTACTTC.

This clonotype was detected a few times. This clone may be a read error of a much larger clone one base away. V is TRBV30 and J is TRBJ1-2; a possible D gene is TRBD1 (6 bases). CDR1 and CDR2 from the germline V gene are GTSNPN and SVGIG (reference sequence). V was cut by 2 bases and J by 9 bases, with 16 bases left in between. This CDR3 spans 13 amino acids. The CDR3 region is CAWSLLNRASYTF. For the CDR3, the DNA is TGTGCCTGGAGTCTACTCAACAGGGCGAGCTACACCTTC.

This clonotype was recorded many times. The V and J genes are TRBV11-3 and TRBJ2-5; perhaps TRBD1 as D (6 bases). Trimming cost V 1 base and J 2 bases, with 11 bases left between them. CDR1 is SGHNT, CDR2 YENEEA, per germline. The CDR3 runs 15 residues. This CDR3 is CASSLGGGQQETQYF. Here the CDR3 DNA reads TGTGCCAGCAGCTTAGGCGGAGGACAGCAAGAGACCCAGTACTTC.

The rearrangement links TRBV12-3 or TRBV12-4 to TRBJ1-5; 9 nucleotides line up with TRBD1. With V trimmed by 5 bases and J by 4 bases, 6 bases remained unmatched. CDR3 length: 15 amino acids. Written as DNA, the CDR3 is TGTGCCAGCAGTATAACAGGGGGCAGGAATCAGCCCCAGCATTTT. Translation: CASSITGGRNQPQHF.

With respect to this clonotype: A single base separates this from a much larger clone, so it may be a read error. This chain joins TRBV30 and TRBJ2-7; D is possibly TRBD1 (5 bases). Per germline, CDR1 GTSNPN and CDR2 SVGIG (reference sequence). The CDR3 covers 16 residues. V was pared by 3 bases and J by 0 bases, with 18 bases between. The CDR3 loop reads CAWRVKGAPDSYEQYF. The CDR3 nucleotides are TGTGCCTGGAGGGTCAAAGGGGCTCCCGACTCCTACGAGCAGTACTTC.

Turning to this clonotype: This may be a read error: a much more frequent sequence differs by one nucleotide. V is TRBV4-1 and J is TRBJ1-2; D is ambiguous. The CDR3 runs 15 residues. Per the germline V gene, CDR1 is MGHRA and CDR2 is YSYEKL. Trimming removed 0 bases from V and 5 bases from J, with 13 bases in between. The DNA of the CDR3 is TGCGCCAGCAGCCAAGATTTCACGGCTGGATATGGCTACACCTTC. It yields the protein CASSQDFTAGYGYTF.

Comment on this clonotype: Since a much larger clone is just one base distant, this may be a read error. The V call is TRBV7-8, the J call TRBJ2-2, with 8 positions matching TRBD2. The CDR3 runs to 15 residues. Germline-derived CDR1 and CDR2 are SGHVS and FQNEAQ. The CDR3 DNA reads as TGTGTCAGCAGCCACAGCGGGGGAGTCACCGGGGAGCTGTTTTTT. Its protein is CVSSHSGGVTGELFF.

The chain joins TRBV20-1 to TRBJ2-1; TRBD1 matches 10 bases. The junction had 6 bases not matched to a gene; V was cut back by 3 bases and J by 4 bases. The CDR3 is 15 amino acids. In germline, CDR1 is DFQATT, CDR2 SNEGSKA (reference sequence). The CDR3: CSARRQGATYNEQFF. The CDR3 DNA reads TGCAGTGCTAGGAGACAGGGGGCAACTTACAATGAGCAGTTCTTC.

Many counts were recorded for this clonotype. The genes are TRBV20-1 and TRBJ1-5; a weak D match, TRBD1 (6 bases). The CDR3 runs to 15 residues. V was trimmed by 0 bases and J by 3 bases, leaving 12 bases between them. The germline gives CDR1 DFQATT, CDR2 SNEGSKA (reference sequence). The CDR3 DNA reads TGCAGTGCTAGAGATATACAGGGAGACAATCAGCCCCAGCATTTT. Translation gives CSARDIQGDNQPQHF.

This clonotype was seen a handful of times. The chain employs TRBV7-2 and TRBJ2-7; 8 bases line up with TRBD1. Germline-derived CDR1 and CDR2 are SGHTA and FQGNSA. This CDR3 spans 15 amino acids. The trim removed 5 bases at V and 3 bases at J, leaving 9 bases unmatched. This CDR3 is CASSLNPTGVYEQYF. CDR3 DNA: TGTGCCAGCAGCCTAAACCCGACAGGGGTCTACGAGCAGTACTTC.

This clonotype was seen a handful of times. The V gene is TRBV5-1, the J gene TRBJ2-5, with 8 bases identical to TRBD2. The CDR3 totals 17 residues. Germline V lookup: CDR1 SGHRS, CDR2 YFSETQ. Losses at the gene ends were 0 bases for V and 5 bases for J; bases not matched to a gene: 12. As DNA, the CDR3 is TGCGCCAGCAGCTTGGGCCGGTTAGCGGGGACGGCGGAGACCCAGTACTTC. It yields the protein CASSLGRLAGTAETQYF. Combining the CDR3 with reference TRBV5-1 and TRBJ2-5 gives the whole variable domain KAGVTQTPRYLIKTRGQQVTLSCSPISGHRSVSWYQQTPGQGLQFLFEYFSETQRNKGNFPGRFSGRQFSNSRSEMNVSTLELGDSALYLCASSLGRLAGTAETQYFGPGTRLLVL.

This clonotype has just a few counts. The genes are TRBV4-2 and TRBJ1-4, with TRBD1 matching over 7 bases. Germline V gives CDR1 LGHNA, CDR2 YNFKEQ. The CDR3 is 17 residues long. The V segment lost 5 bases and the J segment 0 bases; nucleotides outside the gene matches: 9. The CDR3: CASSRRQGTATNEKLFF. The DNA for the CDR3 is TGTGCCAGCAGCAGGCGACAGGGAACTGCAACTAATGAAAAACTGTTTTTT.

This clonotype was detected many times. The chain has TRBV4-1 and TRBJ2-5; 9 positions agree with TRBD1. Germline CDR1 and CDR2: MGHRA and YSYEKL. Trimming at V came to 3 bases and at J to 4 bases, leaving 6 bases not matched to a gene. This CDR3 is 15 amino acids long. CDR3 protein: CASSQGQGIGETQYF. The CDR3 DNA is TGCGCCAGCAGCCAGGGACAGGGAATCGGAGAGACCCAGTACTTC.

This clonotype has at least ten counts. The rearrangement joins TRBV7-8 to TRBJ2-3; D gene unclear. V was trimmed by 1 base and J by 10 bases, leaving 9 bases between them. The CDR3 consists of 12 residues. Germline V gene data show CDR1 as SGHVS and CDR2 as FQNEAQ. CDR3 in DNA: TGTGCCAGCAGCTTAGAAAGTCCGGCGCAGTATTTT. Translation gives CASSLESPAQYF.

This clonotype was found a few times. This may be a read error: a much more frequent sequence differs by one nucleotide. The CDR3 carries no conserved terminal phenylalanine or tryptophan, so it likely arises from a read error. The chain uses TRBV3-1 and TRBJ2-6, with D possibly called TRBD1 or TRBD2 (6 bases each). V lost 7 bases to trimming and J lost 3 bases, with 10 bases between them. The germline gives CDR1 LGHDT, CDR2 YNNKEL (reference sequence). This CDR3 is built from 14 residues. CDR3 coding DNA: TGTGCCAGCACGGGGGCGCGTGGGGCCAACGTCCTGACTTCC. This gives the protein CASTGARGANVLTS.

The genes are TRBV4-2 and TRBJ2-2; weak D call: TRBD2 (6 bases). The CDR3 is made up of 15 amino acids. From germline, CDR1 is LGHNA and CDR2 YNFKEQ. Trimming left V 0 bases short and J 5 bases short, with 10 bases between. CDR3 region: CASSQEGGVTGELFF. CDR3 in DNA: TGTGCCAGCAGCCAAGAGGGAGGTGTAACCGGGGAGCTGTTTTTT.

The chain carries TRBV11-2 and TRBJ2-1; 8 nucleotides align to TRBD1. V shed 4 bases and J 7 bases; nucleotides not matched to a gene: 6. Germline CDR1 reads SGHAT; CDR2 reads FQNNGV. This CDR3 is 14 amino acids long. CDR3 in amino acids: CASSYRDRINEQFF. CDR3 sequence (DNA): TGTGCCAGCAGCTACCGGGACAGGATAAATGAGCAGTTCTTC.

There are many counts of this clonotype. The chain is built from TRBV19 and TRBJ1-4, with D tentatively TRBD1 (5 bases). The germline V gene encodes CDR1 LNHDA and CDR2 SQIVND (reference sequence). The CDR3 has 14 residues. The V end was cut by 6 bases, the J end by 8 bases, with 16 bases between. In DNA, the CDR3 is TGTGCCAGTAGCCTACGCGGGGGATTGGAAAAACTGTTTTTT. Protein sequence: CASSLRGGLEKLFF. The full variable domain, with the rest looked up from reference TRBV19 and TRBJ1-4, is DGGITQSPKYLFRKEGQNVTLSCEQNLNHDAMYWYRQDPGQGLRLIYYSQIVNDFQKGDIAEGYSVSREKKESFPLTVTSAQKNPTAFYLCASSLRGGLEKLFFGSGTQLSVL.

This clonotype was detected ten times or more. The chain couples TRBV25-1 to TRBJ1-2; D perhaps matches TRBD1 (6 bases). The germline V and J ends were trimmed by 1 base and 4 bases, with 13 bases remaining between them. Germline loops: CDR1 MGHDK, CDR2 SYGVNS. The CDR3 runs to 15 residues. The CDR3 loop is CASSESGADIYGYTF. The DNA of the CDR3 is TGTGCCAGCAGTGAATCGGGGGCCGATATCTATGGCTACACCTTC.

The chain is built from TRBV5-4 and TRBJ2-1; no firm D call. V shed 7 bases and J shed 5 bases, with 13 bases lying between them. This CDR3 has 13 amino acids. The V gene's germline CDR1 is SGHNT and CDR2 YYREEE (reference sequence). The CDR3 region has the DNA TGTGCCAGCGGCAAGGCGGCGGACAATGAGCAGTTCTTC. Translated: CASGKAADNEQFF.

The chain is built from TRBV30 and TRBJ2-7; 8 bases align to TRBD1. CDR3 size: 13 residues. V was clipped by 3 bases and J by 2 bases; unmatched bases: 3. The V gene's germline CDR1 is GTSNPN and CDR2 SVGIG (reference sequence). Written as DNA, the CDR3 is TGTGCCTGGAGGCAGGGGGCGGCCTACGAGCAGTACTTC. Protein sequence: CAWRQGAAYEQYF.

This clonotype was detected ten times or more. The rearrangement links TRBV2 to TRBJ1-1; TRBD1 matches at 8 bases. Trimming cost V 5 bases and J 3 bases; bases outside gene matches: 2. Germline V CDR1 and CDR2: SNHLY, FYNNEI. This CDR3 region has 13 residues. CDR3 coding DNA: TGTGCCAGCAGTCAGGGGGCGCACACTGAAGCTTTCTTT. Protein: CASSQGAHTEAFF.

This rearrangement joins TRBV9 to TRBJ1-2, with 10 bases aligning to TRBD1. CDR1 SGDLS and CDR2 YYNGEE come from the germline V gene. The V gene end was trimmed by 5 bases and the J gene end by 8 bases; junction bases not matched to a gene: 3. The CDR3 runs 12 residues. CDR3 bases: TGTGCCAGCAGGGGACAGGGGAACGGCTACACCTTC. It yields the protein CASRGQGNGYTF. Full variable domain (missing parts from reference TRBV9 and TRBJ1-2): DSGVTQTPKHLITATGQRVTLRCSPRSGDLSVYWYQQSLDQGLQFLIQYYNGEERAKGNILERFSAQQFPDLHSELNLSSLELGDSALYFCASRGQGNGYTFGSGTRLTVV.

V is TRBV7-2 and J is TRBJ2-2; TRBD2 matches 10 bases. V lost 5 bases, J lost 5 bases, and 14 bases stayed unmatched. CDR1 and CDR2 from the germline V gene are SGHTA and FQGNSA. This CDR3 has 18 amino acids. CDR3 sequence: CASSKGGLAGVGTGELFF. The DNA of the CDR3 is TGTGCCAGCAGCAAGGGGGGGCTAGCGGGAGTGGGGACCGGGGAGCTGTTTTTT.

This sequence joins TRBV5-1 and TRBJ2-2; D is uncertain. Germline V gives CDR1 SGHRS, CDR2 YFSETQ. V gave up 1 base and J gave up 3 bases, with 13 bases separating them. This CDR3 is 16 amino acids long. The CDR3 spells CASSLSPTSDTGELFF. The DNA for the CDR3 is TGCGCCAGCAGCTTGTCACCTACGAGTGACACCGGGGAGCTGTTTTTT.

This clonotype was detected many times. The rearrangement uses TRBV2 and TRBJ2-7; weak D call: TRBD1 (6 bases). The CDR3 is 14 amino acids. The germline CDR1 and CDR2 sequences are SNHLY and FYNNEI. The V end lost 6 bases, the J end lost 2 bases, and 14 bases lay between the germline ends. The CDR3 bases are TGTGCCAGCAGCGGAATTGGACAGACCTACGAGCAGTACTTC. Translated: CASSGIGQTYEQYF.

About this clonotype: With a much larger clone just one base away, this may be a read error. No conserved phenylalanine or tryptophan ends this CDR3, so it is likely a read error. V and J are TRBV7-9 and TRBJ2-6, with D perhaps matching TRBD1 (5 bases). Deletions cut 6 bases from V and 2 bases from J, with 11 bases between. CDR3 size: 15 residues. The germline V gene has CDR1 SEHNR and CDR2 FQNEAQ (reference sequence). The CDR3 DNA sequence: TGTGCCAGCAGATTACAGGCCACTGGGGCCAACGTCCTGACTCTC. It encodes CASRLQATGANVLTL.

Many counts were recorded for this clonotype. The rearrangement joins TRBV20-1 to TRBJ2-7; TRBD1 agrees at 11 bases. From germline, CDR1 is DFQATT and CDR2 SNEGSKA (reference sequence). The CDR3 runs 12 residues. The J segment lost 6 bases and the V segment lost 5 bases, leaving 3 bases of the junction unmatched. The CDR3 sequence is CSAPGQGGEQYF. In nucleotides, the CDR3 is TGCAGTGCTCCGGGACAGGGGGGCGAGCAGTACTTC.

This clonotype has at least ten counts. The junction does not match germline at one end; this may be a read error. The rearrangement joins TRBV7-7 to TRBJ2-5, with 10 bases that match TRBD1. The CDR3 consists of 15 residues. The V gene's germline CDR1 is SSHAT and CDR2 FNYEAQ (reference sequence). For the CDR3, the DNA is TGTGCTAGCAGCGCCGGGACAGGGGTCCAAGAGACCCAGTACTTC. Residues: CASSAGTGVQETQYF.

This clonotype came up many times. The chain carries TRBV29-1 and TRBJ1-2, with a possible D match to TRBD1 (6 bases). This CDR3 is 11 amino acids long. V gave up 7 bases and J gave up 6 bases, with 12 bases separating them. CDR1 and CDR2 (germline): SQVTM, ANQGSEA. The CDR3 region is CSGIQGNGYTF. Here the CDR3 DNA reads TGCAGCGGGATACAGGGAAATGGCTACACCTTC.

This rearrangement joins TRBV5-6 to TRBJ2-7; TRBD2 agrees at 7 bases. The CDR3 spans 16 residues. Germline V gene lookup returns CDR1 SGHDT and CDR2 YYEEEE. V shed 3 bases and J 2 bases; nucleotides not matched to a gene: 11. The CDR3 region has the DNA TGTGCCAGCAGCTGGGGGGTGGCAGGGAGGGCCTACGAGCAGTACTTC. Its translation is CASSWGVAGRAYEQYF.

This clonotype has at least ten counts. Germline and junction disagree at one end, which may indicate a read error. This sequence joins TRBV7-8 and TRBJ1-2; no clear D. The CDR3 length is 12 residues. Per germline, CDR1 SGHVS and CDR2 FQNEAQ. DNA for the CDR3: TGTGCCAGCAGTTTAGTAGGGTATGGCTACACCTTC. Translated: CASSLVGYGYTF.